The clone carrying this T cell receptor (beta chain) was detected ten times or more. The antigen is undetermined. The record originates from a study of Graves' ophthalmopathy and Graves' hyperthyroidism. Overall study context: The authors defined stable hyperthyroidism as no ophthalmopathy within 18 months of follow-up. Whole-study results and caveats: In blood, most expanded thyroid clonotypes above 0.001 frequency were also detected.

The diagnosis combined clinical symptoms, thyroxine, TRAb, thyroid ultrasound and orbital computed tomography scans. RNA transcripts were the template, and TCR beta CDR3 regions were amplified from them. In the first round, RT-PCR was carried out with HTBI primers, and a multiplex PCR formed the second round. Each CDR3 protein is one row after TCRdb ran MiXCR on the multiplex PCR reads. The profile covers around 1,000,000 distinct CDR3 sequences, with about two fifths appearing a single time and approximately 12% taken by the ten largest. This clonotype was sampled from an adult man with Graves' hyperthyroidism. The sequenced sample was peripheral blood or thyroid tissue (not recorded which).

The CDR3 here is CASSLARTGGNYGYTF. The CDR3 DNA sequence: TGTGCCAGCAGCTTAGCGAGGACAGGGGGCAACTATGGCTACACCTTC. The chain joins TRBV7-8 to TRBJ1-2; 11 nucleotides match TRBD1. The CDR3 totals 16 residues. V lost 0 bases and J lost 2; bases outside the gene matches: 2. Germline V gene sequence: CDR1 SGHVS, CDR2 FQNEAQ.